The source of this T cell receptor (beta chain) is a study of blood T cells in healthy people across ages (dated by TCRdb to about 2015). At the level of the whole study: In model experiments, roughly one uniquely barcoded TCR beta cDNA molecule per two T cells was captured by template switching. Donors were grouped into four age groups: young (average approximately 15 years), middle-aged (39), aged (roughly 67) and long-lived (just over 80). Two additional independent replicas of 1 million unique cDNA reads from the same blood draw were analyzed for two donors (one aged 18 to 30 and one aged 80 or older). To avoid experimental bias, donors of different ages were randomly spread across the sequencing lanes. To track age-related changes in TCR beta repertoire diversity, the study relied on deep sequencing normalized with unique cDNA molecular identifiers. Findings and caveats that apply to the study as a whole: Observed TCR beta diversity per million T cells fell roughly linearly with age, and a significant reduction was already apparent by age roughly 40. Compared with the aged group, more naive CD4+ T cells, fewer expanded clones and increased TCR diversity were shown by the long-lived group, suggesting age selection. Donor CMV infection status was unknown, potentially confounding age-related changes in expanded clonotypes. Since profiling was done on bulk unsorted PBMCs, naive and antigen-experienced compartments could not be conclusively compared. Estimates of total diversity based on one million sequenced T cells were considered lower bounds and underestimates. A strong correlation was found between observed TCR beta diversity and the percentage of naive T cells measured by flow cytometry.

The V and J ends are trimmed by 6 bases and 4 bases, leaving 13 bases between them. CDR1 MNHEY and CDR2 SVGEGT were looked up in the germline V gene. The CDR3 has 14 amino acids, counting the end cysteine and phenylalanine. The DNA shown is the 42-base CDR3, in frame from base 1. The donors were roughly 40 Caucasian individuals from Russia, aged 6 to 90 years, who were systemically healthy. Each donor gave ten milliliters of peripheral blood, collected into EDTA-treated Vacutainer tubes. PBMCs were isolated by Ficoll-Paque density-gradient centrifugation, with at least 7 million obtained per sample. Trizol reagent was used to extract total RNA from PBMCs, with at least 6 micrograms per sample. For every donor, flow cytometry on a PBMC aliquot measured the percentage of naive CD45RAhigh/CD27high T cells. This clonotype was counted a few times. Its specific antigen is unknown. No qualities accompany the bases; no much larger clone lies one base away.

The library was made by 5' RACE. The sequencing machine was an Illumina HiSeq 2500. A second roughly 6 to 12 cycle PCR used a sample-barcoded 5' primer and a J-beta primer mix. Each TCR beta cDNA molecule received a unique molecular identifier from a template-switch 5' adaptor carrying 12 random nucleotides. Each sample yielded at least 3 million CDR3-containing paired-end reads. First-strand cDNA was synthesized from all RNA with the Mint cDNA synthesis kit, primed by a TRBC-specific oligonucleotide. All cDNA was treated with uracil-DNA glycosylase and then went through a first 18-cycle PCR with the universal primers M1SS and BC2_uni_R. For the original study's pipeline: Each sample was normalized by randomly selecting 1 million high-quality reads, each carrying a distinct molecular identifier. Reads with shared molecular identifiers were discarded instead of being binned into consensus sequences. MiTCR, set to a Q25 quality threshold and the strictest error-elimination algorithm, was used for CDR3 identification, clonotype clustering and error correction. A nonparametric unseen species model using Euler transformation provided a lower-bound estimate of total TCR beta diversity. In TCRdb, the public reads were trimmed at Q25 with fastp and aligned with MiXCR, with productive beta chains retained. Identical CDR3 protein sequences are pooled into one entry, listed with their most common genes and DNA. TCRdb assigned the V and J calls; the authors' analysis was not used. Here the sample has about 800,000 distinct CDR3 sequences; roughly 64% occur a single time. Jointly, the top ten make up approximately 23% of the sample.

The chain is assembled from TRBV6-2 or TRBV6-3 and TRBJ2-1; no D gene can be assigned with confidence. The TCR originated in a young man in good health. The specimen sequenced was blood. The nucleotides are TGTGCCAGCAGACAGTCTGGGCGGTACAATGAGCAGTTCTTC. This codes for CASRQSGRYNEQFF.